The present TCR beta chain was sequenced within a study of OX40 agonist ivuxolimab in advanced cancers. As for the study more broadly: The costimulatory receptor OX40 (CD134) was targeted by ivuxolimab, a fully human IgG2 agonistic monoclonal antibody. Intravenous ivuxolimab was administered to patients every 2 weeks at six dose levels: 0.01, 0.1, 0.3, 1.5, 3 and 10 mg/kg. Among the roughly 50 dose-escalation patients, about 19 had hepatocellular carcinoma, around 15 melanoma, 9 renal cell carcinoma and 9 head and neck cancer. In the dose-escalation cohort, over 65% of patients were male, and the mean age was around 60 years, with a range of roughly 23 to 85. Patients were allowed to have had prior anti-PD-1, anti-PD-L1 or anti-CTLA-4 therapy, and 40% to 45% of the dose-escalation patients had previously received checkpoint inhibitors. Partial responses were achieved by three dose-escalation patients, of whom one had hepatocellular carcinoma and two had cutaneous melanoma. Peripheral TCRbeta sequencing aimed to test whether ivuxolimab altered TCR sequence diversity and caused clonal T-cell expansion. The paper covers the monotherapy dose-escalation part of the phase I ivuxolimab trial, which included N of about 51 patients. Overall study results and their limits: On average, CD8+ T cells showed more expanded clones than CD4+ T cells after ivuxolimab. The antigen specificity of the clonally expanded peripheral T cells was not determined. At doses of 0.1 to 3.0 mg/kg, clonal expansion of both CD4+ and CD8+ T cells in blood was seen between baseline and week 6. Low levels of normalized T-cell clonal expansion were also seen in some patients who did not respond. In the 0.1-3.0 mg/kg groups, partial responders had among the lowest normalized peripheral clonal expansion, particularly in CD8+ T cells.

The trial excluded patients who had a history of autoimmune disease or were on systemic immunosuppression. Peripheral blood for TCR sequencing was collected from all dose cohorts at baseline, on cycle 4 day 1, and on cycle 7 day 1. Samples were obtained from an open-label, multicenter, first-in-human phase I dose-escalation trial of ivuxolimab. Adults with locally advanced or metastatic head and neck squamous cell, hepatocellular, melanoma or renal cell carcinoma were enrolled in the trial. Before TCR sequencing, CD4+ and CD8+ T cells were separately sorted from peripheral blood. In its sample, this clone comes out as medium-sized (0.01 to 0.1%). The antigen this receptor binds is unknown. Base qualities are not at hand, and no much larger clone is one base apart. Genomic DNA was extracted from sorted cells for sequencing of the TCRbeta CDR3 region. The immunoSEQ Assay was used for sequencing of TCRbeta CDR3 regions. In its TCRdb copy, this immuneACCESS table keeps in-frame sequences only and misses some clones. Where compared with another copy, unresolved V genes explain less than half of these, and the others have no known cause. The sample table records some 81,000 clones; around 85% of these occur just once. Of the sample, approximately 0.6% falls within the top ten clones.

Trimming takes 4 bases from V and 5 bases from J, and the germline ends sit 18 bases apart. Sequences SGHDT (CDR1) and YYEEEE (CDR2) are obtained from the germline V gene. The CDR3 holds 16 amino acids from the cysteine to the phenylalanine. Only CDR3 DNA remains: 48 bases, in frame from the first base. The clonotype was recovered from an adult with an advanced solid tumor such as melanoma, head and neck, liver or kidney cancer. Specimen: CD4+ or CD8+ T cells sorted from blood, collected in a trial of the OX40 agonist ivuxolimab. The sequence is built from TRBV5-6 and TRBJ1-4; confidence is insufficient to name the D gene. The nucleotide sequence is TGTGCCAGCAGCACCTCCCGGGAGGGAGTAAATGAAAAACTGTTTTTT. Its product reads: CASSTSREGVNEKLFF.